This entry lists 23 T cell receptor beta chains sequenced from one sample in a study of response to subunit inactivated influenza vaccine. TCRdb reprocessed the RT-PCR reads via MiXCR and lists one record per CDR3 protein. The data show 450,000 to 700,000 distinct CDR3 sequences, about 14% seen once. The input for sequencing was PBMCs from blood, taken less than 13 days after vaccination. The receptor set was obtained from a man over 45 who received an inactivated influenza vaccine.

The V and J genes are TRBV20-1 and TRBJ2-1; D unresolved. In germline, CDR1 is DFQATT, CDR2 SNEGSKA (reference sequence). Trimming removed 0 bases from V and 9 bases from J, with 9 bases in between. There are 12 residues in the CDR3. For the CDR3, the DNA is TGCAGTGCTAGAGAAGCGCCGGGTGAGCAGTTCTTC. Residues: CSAREAPGEQFF.

The J gene is TRBJ2-7, the V gene TRBV29-1; D is undetermined. V lost 6 bases, J lost 0 bases, and 12 bases lay in between. The CDR3 totals 13 residues. CDR1 and CDR2 (germline): SQVTM, ANQGSEA. The CDR3 bases are TGCAGCGTGACCGGGCTGAGCTCCTACGAGCAGTACTTC. Translating gives CSVTGLSSYEQYF.

The V gene is TRBV11-2, the J gene TRBJ1-6; no firm D call. The CDR3 consists of 13 residues. The ends were cut back, 5 bases at V and 10 bases at J, with 12 bases in the middle. CDR1 and CDR2 (germline): SGHAT, FQNNGV. CDR3 sequence: CASSLYRTSPLHF. For the CDR3, the DNA is TGTGCCAGCAGCCTGTACCGGACGTCACCCCTCCACTTT.

The chain is built from TRBV6-1 and TRBJ2-3; 7 positions match TRBD1. J was trimmed by 0 bases and V by 3 bases; bases with no gene match: 6. Germline V lookup: CDR1 MNHNS, CDR2 SASEGT. CDR3 length: 16 amino acids. The CDR3 loop reads CASSERGPDSTDTQYF. CDR3 sequence (DNA): TGTGCCAGCAGTGAGAGGGGGCCCGATAGCACAGATACGCAGTATTTT.

This clonotype occurred many times. The chain combines TRBV28 with TRBJ2-3, with 8 bases matching TRBD2. Germline CDR1 and CDR2: MDHEN and SYDVKM. The CDR3 is made up of 17 amino acids. V dropped 6 bases and J dropped 0; count of bases not matched to a gene: 11. The CDR3 DNA follows: TGTGCCAGCAGCTCCAATCGGGGGGGTTCTAGCACAGATACGCAGTATTTT. Its protein product is CASSSNRGGSSTDTQYF.

This clonotype was picked up a small number of times. The chain has TRBV28 and TRBJ1-4; unclear D gene. Deletions cut 1 base from V and 0 bases from J, with 6 bases between. The CDR3 runs 15 residues. Germline loops: CDR1 MDHEN, CDR2 SYDVKM. CDR3 loop: CASSLLSATNEKLFF. The DNA of the CDR3 is TGTGCCAGCAGTTTATTGTCCGCAACTAATGAAAAACTGTTTTTT.

This clonotype has only a few counts. The chain combines TRBV7-9 with TRBJ2-7, with D unresolved. The germline V and J ends were trimmed by 5 bases and 0 bases, with 11 bases remaining between them. The CDR3 sequence is 14 residues long. Germline V gene sequence: CDR1 SEHNR, CDR2 FQNEAQ (reference sequence). In DNA form, the CDR3 reads TGTGCCAGCAGCCCCCGATACAACTCCTACGAGCAGTACTTC. Amino acids: CASSPRYNSYEQYF.

There are a few counts of this clonotype. The V and J genes are TRBV5-1 and TRBJ2-6; D gene ambiguous. Germline V gives CDR1 SGHRS, CDR2 YFSETQ. The CDR3 loop spans 14 amino acids. V lost 4 bases, J lost 0 bases, and 5 bases lay in between. CDR3 sequence (DNA): TGCGCCAGCAGCATATACTCTGGGGCCAACGTCCTGACTTTC. Its translation is CASSIYSGANVLTF. The variable domain in full, with the rest retrieved from reference TRBV5-1 and TRBJ2-6, is KAGVTQTPRYLIKTRGQQVTLSCSPISGHRSVSWYQQTPGQGLQFLFEYFSETQRNKGNFPGRFSGRQFSNSRSEMNVSTLELGDSALYLCASSIYSGANVLTFGAGSRLTVL.

In this sample, this clonotype turned up a few times. The CDR3 bases are TGTGCCACCAAGTCCGGGACAGGGATAGGTAGCTACACCTTC. Translating it yields CATKSGTGIGSYTF. V gene TRBV6-4 combines with J gene TRBJ1-2; 9 nucleotides line up with TRBD1. This CDR3 has 14 residues. Germline CDR1 and CDR2: MRHNA and SNTAGT. The J segment lost 9 bases and the V segment lost 10 bases, leaving 15 bases of the junction unmatched.

V and J are TRBV5-1 and TRBJ2-1; TRBD1 matches at 10 bases. This CDR3 spans 16 amino acids. The J segment lost 8 bases and the V segment lost 1 base, leaving 9 bases of the junction unmatched. Germline CDR1 SGHRS, CDR2 YFSETQ. The CDR3 coding sequence is TGCGCCAGCAGCTTGACCGGGACAGGGGTTCGGGATGAGCAGTTCTTC. Encoded protein: CASSLTGTGVRDEQFF.

There are many counts of this clonotype. The V call is TRBV7-2, the J call TRBJ2-5; possibly TRBD1 for D (5 bases). This CDR3 has 13 residues. V was clipped by 1 base and J by 7 bases, with 10 bases between them. Germline loops: CDR1 SGHTA, CDR2 FQGNSA. The CDR3 DNA sequence: TGTGCCAGCAGCTTAGGCGAAAGGGGGACCCAGTACTTC. The encoded protein is CASSLGERGTQYF.

The chain is built from TRBV15 and TRBJ1-5, with D tentatively TRBD1 (6 bases). The CDR3 loop spans 17 amino acids. Trimming cost V 0 bases and J 3 bases, with 15 bases left between them. CDR1 is LNHNV, CDR2 YYDKDF, per germline (reference sequence). CDR3 sequence: CATSRDWGQGPNQPQHF. CDR3 nucleotides: TGTGCCACCAGCAGAGACTGGGGGCAGGGTCCCAATCAGCCCCAGCATTTT.

This clonotype came up many times. The J gene is TRBJ2-1, the V gene TRBV4-1, with D tentatively TRBD2 (7 bases). The length of the CDR3 is 17 residues. V was pared by 0 bases and J by 8 bases, with 20 bases between. The germline V gene encodes CDR1 MGHRA and CDR2 YSYEKL. The CDR3 is CASSQDRGGGADDEQFF. CDR3 nucleotides: TGCGCCAGCAGCCAAGATCGGGGCGGGGGCGCCGACGATGAGCAGTTCTTC.

A few counts support this clonotype. The genes are TRBV7-9 and TRBJ1-2; TRBD1 aligns across 8 bases. CDR1 and CDR2 (germline): SEHNR, FQNEAQ (reference sequence). This CDR3 region has 13 residues. V was pared by 2 bases and J by 13 bases, with 9 bases of the junction left unmatched. CDR3 sequence reads: CASSLSGQGVLTF. In DNA form, the CDR3 reads TGTGCCAGCAGCTTAAGCGGACAGGGTGTCCTCACCTTC.

With respect to this clonotype: The CDR3 end shows no conserved phenylalanine or tryptophan, and so a read error is likely. This chain connects TRBV5-1 to TRBJ2-1; TRBD1 is a possible D gene (6 bases). CDR1 SGHRS and CDR2 YFSETQ come from the germline V gene. This CDR3 is built from 14 residues. V lost 6 bases to trimming and J lost 4 bases, with 14 bases between them. CDR3 sequence reads: CASTQGQSYNEQFL. The CDR3 DNA reads TGCGCCAGCACCCAAGGACAGAGTTACAATGAGCAGTTCCTC.

The rearrangement uses TRBV7-8 and TRBJ2-7; D call uncertain. The CDR3 is 12 amino acids. Trimming left V 7 bases short and J 3 bases short, with 10 bases between. Germline-derived CDR1 and CDR2 are SGHVS and FQNEAQ. The DNA of the CDR3 is TGTGCCAGCACCCAAAGGGACTACGAGCAGTACTTC. Amino acid sequence: CASTQRDYEQYF.

This clonotype was seen many times. V and J are TRBV4-1 and TRBJ2-2; D not certain. V lost 5 bases to trimming and J lost 6 bases, with 4 bases between them. This CDR3 spans 11 amino acids. From germline, CDR1 is MGHRA and CDR2 YSYEKL. The CDR3 DNA reads as TGCGCCAGCAGCTCCCCCGGGGAGCTGTTTTTT. This encodes CASSSPGELFF.

The chain is built from TRBV12-3 or TRBV12-4 and TRBJ1-4; 8 bases are shared with TRBD1. The CDR3 runs to 17 residues. Trimming at V came to 6 bases and at J to 4 bases, leaving 13 bases not matched to a gene. The CDR3 loop is CASSPGTGIPDNEKLFF. The CDR3 nucleotides are TGTGCCAGCAGCCCGGGGACAGGTATCCCCGATAATGAAAAACTGTTTTTT.

The chain has TRBV5-1 and TRBJ2-5; D not resolved. The CDR3 runs 14 residues. V was cut by 0 bases and J by 5 bases, with 11 bases left in between. Looked up from germline, CDR1 is SGHRS and CDR2 is YFSETQ. The CDR3 bases are TGCGCCAGCAGCTTGGGTACAGTATCGGAGACCCAGTACTTC. Its translation: CASSLGTVSETQYF. Complete variable domain (other parts from reference TRBV5-1 and TRBJ2-5): KAGVTQTPRYLIKTRGQQVTLSCSPISGHRSVSWYQQTPGQGLQFLFEYFSETQRNKGNFPGRFSGRQFSNSRSEMNVSTLELGDSALYLCASSLGTVSETQYFGPGTRLLVL.

In this sample, this clonotype turned up a few times. The chain recombines TRBV12-3 or TRBV12-4 with TRBJ1-2, with TRBD1 as a possible D gene (6 bases). V was shortened by 5 bases and J by 4 bases, with 14 bases between the two germline ends. The CDR3 is 14 residues long. The CDR3 DNA reads TGTGCCAGCAGTAAGTTACAGGGAGGCTATGGCTACACCTTC. Translated, it gives CASSKLQGGYGYTF.

V gene TRBV10-3 combines with J gene TRBJ2-7, with TRBD1 matching over 9 bases. Losses at the gene ends were 6 bases for V and 6 bases for J; bases not matched to a gene: 9. The CDR3 runs 14 residues. From germline, CDR1 is ENHRY and CDR2 SYGVKD. The CDR3 DNA follows: TGTGCCATCAGCGGGGACAGGGAGAACCTCGAGCAGTACTTC. Amino acid sequence: CAISGDRENLEQYF.

The sample holds a few counts of this clonotype. The chain joins TRBV7-3 to TRBJ2-1; 9 positions match TRBD2. V gave up 1 base and J gave up 0 bases; unmatched junction bases: 22. The CDR3 is 23 residues long. The V gene's germline CDR1 is SGHTA and CDR2 FQGTGA. The CDR3, as DNA: TGTGCCAGCAGCTTAAGGATTGTACCCCGATCCTGGACTAGCGTCAACTCCTACAATGAGCAGTTCTTC. It is translated as CASSLRIVPRSWTSVNSYNEQFF.

This clonotype has just a few counts. This chain joins TRBV20-1 and TRBJ2-2, with 10 bases that match TRBD2. The germline V gene has CDR1 DFQATT and CDR2 SNEGSKA (reference sequence). Trimming removed 0 bases from V and 4 bases from J; junction bases left unmatched: 2. CDR3 size: 15 residues. The CDR3 loop is CSARDLAGVTGELFF. The CDR3 DNA reads as TGCAGTGCTAGAGATCTAGCGGGAGTCACCGGGGAGCTGTTTTTT.